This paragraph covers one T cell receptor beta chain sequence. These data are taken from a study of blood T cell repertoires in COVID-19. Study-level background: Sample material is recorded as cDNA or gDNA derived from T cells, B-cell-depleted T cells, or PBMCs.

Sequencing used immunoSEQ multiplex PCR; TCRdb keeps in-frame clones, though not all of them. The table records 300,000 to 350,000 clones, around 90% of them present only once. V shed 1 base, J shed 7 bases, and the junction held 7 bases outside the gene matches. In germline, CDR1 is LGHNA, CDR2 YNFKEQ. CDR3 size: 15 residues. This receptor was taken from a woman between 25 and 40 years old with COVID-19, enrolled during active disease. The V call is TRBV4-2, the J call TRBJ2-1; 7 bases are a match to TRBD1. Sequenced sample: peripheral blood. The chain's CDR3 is CASSQADREPNEQFF. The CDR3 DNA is TGTGCCAGCAGCCAAGCCGACAGGGAGCCAAATGAGCAGTTCTTC.